This T cell receptor beta chain was captured in a study of T cells expressing NK-cell markers. TCRdb reprocessed the 5' RACE reads, keeping one entry per CDR3 protein, no DNA. The ten top clones account for 5.2%, within a sample of a few hundred thousand distinct CDR3 sequences. The CDR3 covers 15 residues. Germline CDR1 SGHRS, CDR2 YFSETQ. Sample: blood T cells: a sorted CD56 or NKG2C T cell subset, CD4+ or CD8+ T cells, or bulk PBMC T cells (not recorded which). This clonotype originated in a man aged 18-69 years in good health. This sequence joins TRBV5-1 and TRBJ2-7; TCRdb reports TRBD2, a call that lacks DNA to check it against. CDR3 residues: CASSLIAGGNDEQYF.